This T cell receptor (beta chain) was sequenced in a study of Graves' ophthalmopathy and Graves' hyperthyroidism. RNA served as the template for amplifying TCR beta CDR3 regions. In the first round, RT-PCR was carried out with HTBI primers, and a multiplex PCR formed the second round. MiXCR was run by TCRdb on the multiplex PCR reads, yielding one entry per CDR3 protein. Among 600,000 to 650,000 distinct CDR3 sequences listed, approximately 22% were seen once. Trimming left V 4 bases short and J 2 bases short, with 9 bases between. Germline loops: CDR1 MDHEN, CDR2 SYDVKM. This CDR3 is 14 amino acids long.

Sequences were obtained from peripheral blood. This TCR came from a woman under 30 with stable Graves' hyperthyroidism. Some clones in this sample may be carry-over from other donors' samples. The chain couples TRBV28 to TRBJ1-5; D perhaps matches TRBD1 (5 bases). CDR3 loop: CASSSIRGNQPQHF. The CDR3 coding sequence is TGTGCCAGCAGTTCGATCAGGGGCAATCAGCCCCAGCATTTT. Complete variable domain (other parts from reference TRBV28 and TRBJ1-5): DVKVTQSSRYLVKRTGEKVFLECVQDMDHENMFWYRQDPGLGLRLIYFSYDVKMKEKGDIPEGYSVSREKKERFSLILESASTNQTSMYLCASSSIRGNQPQHFGDGTRLSIL.